This T cell receptor beta chain was retrieved from a study of blood T cell repertoires in COVID-19. Germline CDR1 is SGHTS and CDR2 is YDEGEE. This CDR3 spans 12 amino acids. Trimming pared 2 bases from V and 4 bases from J, leaving 7 bases between. Generated by immunoSEQ multiplex PCR, the TCRdb table keeps only in-frame clones and is missing some. Counted here are 300,000 to 400,000 clones, roughly 90% occurring once; the ten biggest clones make up roughly 2.9%. The count of this clone is one. The gene calls are TRBV5-8 and TRBJ2-7, with D tentatively TRBD1 (6 bases). The sequenced sample consisted of peripheral blood. The TCR sequence derives from a young woman with COVID-19, enrolled during active disease. The CDR3 is CASSLTGYEQYF. The CDR3 bases are TGTGCCAGCAGCTTAACAGGGTACGAGCAGTACTTC.